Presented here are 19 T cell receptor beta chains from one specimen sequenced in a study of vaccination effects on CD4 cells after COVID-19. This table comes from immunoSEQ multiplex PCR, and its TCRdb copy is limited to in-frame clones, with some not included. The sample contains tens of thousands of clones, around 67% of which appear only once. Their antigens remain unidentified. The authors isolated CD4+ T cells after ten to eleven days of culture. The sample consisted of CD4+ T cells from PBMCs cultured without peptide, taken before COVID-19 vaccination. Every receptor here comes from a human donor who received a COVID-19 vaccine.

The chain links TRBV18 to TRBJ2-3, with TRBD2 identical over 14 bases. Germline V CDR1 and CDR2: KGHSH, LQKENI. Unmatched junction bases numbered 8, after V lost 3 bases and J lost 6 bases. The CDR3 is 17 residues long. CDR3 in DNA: TGTGCCAGCTCACCTACGGGACTAGCGGGAGCAGCCGATACGCAGTATTTT. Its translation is CASSPTGLAGAADTQYF.

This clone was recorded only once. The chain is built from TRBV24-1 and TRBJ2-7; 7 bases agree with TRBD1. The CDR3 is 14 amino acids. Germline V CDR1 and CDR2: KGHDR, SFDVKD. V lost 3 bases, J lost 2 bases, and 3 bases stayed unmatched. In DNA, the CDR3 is TGTGCCACCAGTGATGTTGACAGGGCCTACGAGCAGTACTTC. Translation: CATSDVDRAYEQYF.

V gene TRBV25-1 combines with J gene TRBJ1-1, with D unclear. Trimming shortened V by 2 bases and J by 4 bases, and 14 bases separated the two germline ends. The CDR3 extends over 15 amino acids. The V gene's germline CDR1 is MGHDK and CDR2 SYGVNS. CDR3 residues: CASSEGTGGFTEAFF. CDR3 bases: TGTGCCAGCAGTGAAGGCACGGGTGGTTTCACTGAAGCTTTCTTT.

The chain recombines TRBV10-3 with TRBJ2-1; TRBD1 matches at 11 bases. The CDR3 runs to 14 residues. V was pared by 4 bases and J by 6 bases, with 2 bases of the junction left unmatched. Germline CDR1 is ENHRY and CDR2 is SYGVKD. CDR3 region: CAISVGTGGNEQFF. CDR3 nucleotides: TGTGCCATCAGTGTTGGGACAGGGGGCAATGAGCAGTTCTTC.

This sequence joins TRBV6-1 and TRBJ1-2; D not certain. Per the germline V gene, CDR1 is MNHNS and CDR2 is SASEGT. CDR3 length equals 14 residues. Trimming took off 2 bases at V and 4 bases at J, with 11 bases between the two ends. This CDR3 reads CASSEFSRSYGYTF. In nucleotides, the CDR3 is TGTGCCAGCAGTGAATTCTCCAGATCCTATGGCTACACCTTC.

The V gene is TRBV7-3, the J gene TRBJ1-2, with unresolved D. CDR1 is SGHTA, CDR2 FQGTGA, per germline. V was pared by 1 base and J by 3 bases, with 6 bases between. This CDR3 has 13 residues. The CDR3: CASSLSQDYGYTF. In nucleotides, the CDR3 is TGTGCCAGCAGCTTAAGTCAGGACTATGGCTACACCTTC.

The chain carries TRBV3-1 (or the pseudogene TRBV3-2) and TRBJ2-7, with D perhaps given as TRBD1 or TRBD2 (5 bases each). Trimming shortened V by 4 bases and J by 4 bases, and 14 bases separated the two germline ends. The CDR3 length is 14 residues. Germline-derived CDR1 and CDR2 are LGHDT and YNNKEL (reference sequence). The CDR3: CASSPFGGLYEQYF. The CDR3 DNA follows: TGTGCCAGCAGCCCTTTTGGGGGTTTATACGAGCAGTACTTC.

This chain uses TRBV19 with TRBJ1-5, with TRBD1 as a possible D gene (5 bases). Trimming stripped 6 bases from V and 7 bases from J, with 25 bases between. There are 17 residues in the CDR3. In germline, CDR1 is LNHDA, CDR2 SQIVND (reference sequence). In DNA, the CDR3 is TGTGCCAGTAGAACCTCGTGGGTAAGACAGAGACGACAGCCCCAGCATTTT. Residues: CASRTSWVRQRRQPQHF.

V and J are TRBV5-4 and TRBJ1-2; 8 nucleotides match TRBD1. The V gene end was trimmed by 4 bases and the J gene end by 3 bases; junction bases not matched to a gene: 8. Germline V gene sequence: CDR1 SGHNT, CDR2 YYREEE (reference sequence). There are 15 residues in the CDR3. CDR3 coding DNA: TGTGCCAGCAGCACCGGACAGGGAAGGGACTATGGCTACACCTTC. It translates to CASSTGQGRDYGYTF.

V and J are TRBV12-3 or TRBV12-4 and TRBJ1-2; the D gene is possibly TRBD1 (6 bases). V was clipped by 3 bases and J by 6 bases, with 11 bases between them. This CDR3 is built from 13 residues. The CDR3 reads CASSLWEGDGYTF. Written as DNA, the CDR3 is TGTGCCAGCAGTTTGTGGGAGGGGGATGGCTACACCTTC.

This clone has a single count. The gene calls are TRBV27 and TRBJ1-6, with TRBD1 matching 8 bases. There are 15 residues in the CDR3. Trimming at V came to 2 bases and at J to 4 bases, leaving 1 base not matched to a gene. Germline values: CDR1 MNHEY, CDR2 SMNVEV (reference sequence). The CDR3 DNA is TGTGCCAGCAGTTTACAGGGGGCTTATAATTCACCCCTCCACTTT. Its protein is CASSLQGAYNSPLHF.

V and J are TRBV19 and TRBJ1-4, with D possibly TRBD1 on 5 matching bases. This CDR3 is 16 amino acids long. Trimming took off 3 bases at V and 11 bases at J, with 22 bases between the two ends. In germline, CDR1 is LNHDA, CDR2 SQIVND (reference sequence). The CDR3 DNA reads TGTGCCAGTAGTATTAGGTTTCCGGGAGATAAGGGGAAACTGTTTTTT. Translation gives CASSIRFPGDKGKLFF.

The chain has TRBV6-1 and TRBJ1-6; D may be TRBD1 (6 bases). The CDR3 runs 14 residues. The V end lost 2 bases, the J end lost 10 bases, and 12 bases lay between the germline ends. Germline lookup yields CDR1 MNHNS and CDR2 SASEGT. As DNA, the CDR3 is TGTGCCAGCAGTGAAACAGGGCTAGGATCACCCCTCCACTTT. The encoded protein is CASSETGLGSPLHF.

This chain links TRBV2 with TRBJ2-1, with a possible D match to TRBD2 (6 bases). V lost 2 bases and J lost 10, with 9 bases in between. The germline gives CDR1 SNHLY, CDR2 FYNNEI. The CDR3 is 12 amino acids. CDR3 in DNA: TGTGCCAGCAGTGAAAGCGGGCGGGAGCAGTTCTTC. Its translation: CASSESGREQFF.

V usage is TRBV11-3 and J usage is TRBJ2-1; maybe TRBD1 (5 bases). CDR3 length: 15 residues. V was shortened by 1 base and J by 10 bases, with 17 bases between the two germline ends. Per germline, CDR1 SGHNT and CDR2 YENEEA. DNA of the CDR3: TGTGCCAGCAGCTTAGTGCAGGGAAGGTTCGGGGAGCAGTTCTTC. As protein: CASSLVQGRFGEQFF. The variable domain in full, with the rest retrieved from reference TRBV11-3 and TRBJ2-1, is EAGVVQSPRYKIIEKKQPVAFWCNPISGHNTLYWYLQNLGQGPELLIRYENEEAVDDSQLPKDRFSAERLKGVDSTLKIQPAELGDSAVYLCASSLVQGRFGEQFFGPGTRLTVL.

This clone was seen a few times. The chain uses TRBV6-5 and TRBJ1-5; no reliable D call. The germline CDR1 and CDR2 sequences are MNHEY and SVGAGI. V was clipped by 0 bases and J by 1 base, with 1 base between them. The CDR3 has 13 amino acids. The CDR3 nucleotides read TGTGCCAGCAGTTACTCCAGCAATCAGCCCCAGCATTTT. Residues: CASSYSSNQPQHF.

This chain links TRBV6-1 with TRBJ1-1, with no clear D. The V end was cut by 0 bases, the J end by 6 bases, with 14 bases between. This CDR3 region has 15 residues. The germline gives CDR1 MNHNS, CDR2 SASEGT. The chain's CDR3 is CASSEALVRSAEAFF. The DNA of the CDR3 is TGTGCCAGCAGTGAAGCGCTGGTACGATCCGCTGAAGCTTTCTTT.

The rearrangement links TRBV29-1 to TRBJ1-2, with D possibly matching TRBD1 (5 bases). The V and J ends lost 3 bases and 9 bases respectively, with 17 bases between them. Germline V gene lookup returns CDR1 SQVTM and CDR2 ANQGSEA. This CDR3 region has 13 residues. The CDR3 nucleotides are TGCAGCGTTGACGACGGGGGTAGAGATCGCTACACCTTC. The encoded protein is CSVDDGGRDRYTF.

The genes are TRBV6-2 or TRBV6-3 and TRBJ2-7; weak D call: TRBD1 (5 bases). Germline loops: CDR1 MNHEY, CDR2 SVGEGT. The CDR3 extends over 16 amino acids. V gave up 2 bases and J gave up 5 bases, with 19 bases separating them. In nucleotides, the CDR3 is TGTGCCAGCAGTTACCACCTTAGGGCAGGGTTCAACGAGCAGTACTTC. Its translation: CASSYHLRAGFNEQYF.